These T cell receptor beta chains were read from a single sample in a study of chemoradiotherapy in HPV16-positive cancers. Here immunoSEQ multiplex PCR was the method, and the copy in TCRdb shows in-frame clones only, minus some. Altogether over 10,000 clones are present, 60% to 75% being singletons, with the ten largest covering under 9.5%. This sample was gathered from a patient who underwent chemoradiotherapy. These receptors were taken from a human donor with HPV-associated anogenital cancer. The CDR3 runs from the conserved cysteine through the conserved F or W. Each record gives: D gene, clone size, J gene, V gene, CDR3 protein, CDR3 DNA. The D gene is left open where the match is weak. Not every row has a clone size; where given, it reads once, few, many or a size class.

-	-	TRBJ1-6	TRBV7-8	CASSLVGQNFNSPLHF	TGTGCCAGCAGCTTAGTTGGCCAAAATTTTAATTCACCCCTCCACTTT
-	few	TRBJ2-2	TRBV27	CASSLQGVTGELFF	TGTGCCAGCAGTTTACAGGGTGTCACCGGGGAGCTGTTTTTT
-	-	TRBJ1-2	TRBV9	CASSVVGNYGYTF	TGTGCCAGCAGCGTAGTTGGGAACTATGGCTACACCTTC
-	-	TRBJ2-3	TRBV19	CASKDTAPTDTQYF	TGTGCCAGCAAGGACACCGCCCCCACAGATACGCAGTATTTT
TRBD1	-	TRBJ1-5	TRBV6-6	CASDDRDQPQHF	TGTGCCAGCGACGACAGGGATCAGCCCCAGCATTTT
-	-	TRBJ1-1	TRBV18	CASSGQIIPEAFF	TGTGCCAGCTCAGGACAAATAATCCCTGAAGCTTTCTTT
TRBD1	-	TRBJ1-4	TRBV29-1	CSVPGQGASNEKLFF	TGCAGCGTCCCGGGACAGGGGGCCTCTAATGAAAAACTGTTTTTT
TRBD1	once	TRBJ2-2	TRBV10-3	CAIMGMGDSMNTGELFF	TGTGCCATCATGGGGATGGGGGACAGCATGAACACCGGGGAGCTGTTTTTT
-	-	TRBJ2-7	TRBV4-3	CASSQNRDYEQYF	TGCGCCAGCAGCCAAAACAGGGACTACGAGCAGTACTTC
-	-	TRBJ1-1	TRBV28	CASSFEQGWTEAFF	TGTGCCAGCAGTTTCGAGCAGGGTTGGACTGAAGCTTTCTTT
-	few	TRBJ1-5	TRBV6-1	CASSEGTSAGPQHF	TGTGCCAGCAGTGAAGGGACCTCGGCCGGGCCCCAGCATTTT
-	few	TRBJ1-1	TRBV4-1	CASSQGFTEAFF	TGCGCCAGCAGCCAGGGATTCACTGAAGCTTTCTTT
TRBD1	-	TRBJ2-7	TRBV7-7	CASSWTGGDEQYF	TGTGCTAGCAGCTGGACAGGGGGCGACGAGCAGTACTTC
TRBD2	-	TRBJ2-1	TRBV5-1	CASSFLAGAANEQFF	TGCGCCAGCAGCTTCCTAGCGGGAGCAGCGAATGAGCAGTTCTTC
TRBD2	-	TRBJ2-3	TRBV5-6	CASSGFGLAGVGTDTQYF	TGTGCCAGCAGCGGCTTCGGACTAGCGGGAGTTGGCACAGATACGCAGTATTTT
-	-	TRBJ2-1	TRBV28	CASSLSRGEQFF	TGTGCCAGCAGTTTAAGCAGGGGTGAGCAGTTCTTC
-	-	TRBJ1-1	TRBV7-9	CASSLAERGGMNTEAFF	TGTGCCAGCAGCTTAGCGGAACGGGGAGGGATGAACACTGAAGCTTTCTTT
-	-	TRBJ1-4	TRBV7-6	CASKVGAATNEKLFF	TGTGCCAGCAAAGTTGGGGCGGCAACTAATGAAAAACTGTTTTTT
-	-	TRBJ2-2	TRBV7-3	CASSGEYTGELFF	TGTGCCAGCAGTGGAGAATACACCGGGGAGCTGTTTTTT
TRBD2	-	TRBJ2-3	TRBV5-8	CASSSVAGGPTDTQYF	TGTGCCAGCAGCTCGGTTGCGGGAGGGCCCACAGATACGCAGTATTTT
TRBD1	few	TRBJ1-4	TRBV2	CASRRGQDEKLFF	TGTGCCAGCAGAAGGGGACAGGATGAAAAACTGTTTTTT
-	once	TRBJ2-3	TRBV6-1	CASSDATRHTDTQYF	TGTGCCAGCAGTGATGCGACTAGACACACAGATACGCAGTATTTT
-	-	TRBJ2-1	TRBV19	CASGTFEQFF	TGTGCCAGTGGGACGTTTGAGCAGTTCTTC
-	-	TRBJ2-3	TRBV7-9	CASSLGAGGLLNTQYF	TGTGCCAGCAGCTTAGGAGCAGGCGGGCTGCTCAATACGCAGTATTTT
TRBD2	-	TRBJ2-7	TRBV27	CASRSAGLAGEQYF	TGTGCCAGCAGATCTGCGGGACTAGCTGGCGAGCAGTACTTC
-	-	TRBJ2-4	TRBV19	CASSISAKNIQYF	TGTGCCAGTAGTATATCTGCCAAAAACATTCAGTACTTC
TRBD2	-	TRBJ2-5	TRBV28	CAISPGLAGGTQYF	TGTGCCATCAGCCCGGGACTAGCGGGAGGGACCCAGTACTTC
-	few	TRBJ1-1	TRBV7-3	CASSAVPTENTEAFF	TGTGCCAGCAGCGCCGTACCGACGGAAAACACTGAAGCTTTCTTT
-	-	TRBJ1-4	TRBV2	CASSPNFEKLFF	TGTGCCAGCAGTCCGAACTTTGAAAAACTGTTTTTT
TRBD2	-	TRBJ2-1	TRBV10-1	CASSSSGRNEQFF	TGCGCCAGCAGTTCTAGCGGGAGAAATGAGCAGTTCTTC
TRBD2	-	TRBJ2-1	TRBV27	CASSLSVVGTSAYNEQFF	TGTGCCAGCAGTTTATCGGTCGTCGGGACTAGCGCATACAATGAGCAGTTCTTC
TRBD1	-	TRBJ1-2	TRBV5-1	CASSLGQGVHGYTF	TGCGCCAGCAGCTTGGGACAGGGAGTCCATGGCTACACCTTC
-	few	TRBJ1-2	TRBV2	CASSEGGYGYTF	TGTGCCAGCAGTGAGGGGGGCTATGGCTACACCTTC
-	-	TRBJ1-5	TRBV19	CASSYQGLHQPQHF	TGTGCCAGTAGTTATCAGGGATTGCATCAGCCCCAGCATTTT
TRBD2	-	TRBJ2-1	TRBV5-4	CASSLGFSGNSYNEQFF	TGTGCCAGCAGCTTGGGCTTTAGCGGGAATTCCTACAATGAGCAGTTCTTC
-	-	TRBJ1-4	TRBV10-2	CATGGGEKLFF	TGCGCCACCGGGGGGGGTGAAAAACTGTTTTTT
TRBD1	-	TRBJ2-2	TRBV10-3	CAISGGTGVTGELFF	TGTGCCATCAGTGGCGGGACAGGGGTCACCGGGGAGCTGTTTTTT
-	-	TRBJ1-1	TRBV30	CAWSTQGYSTEAFF	TGTGCCTGGAGTACACAGGGATATTCCACTGAAGCTTTCTTT
-	-	TRBJ1-4	TRBV28	CASSSQGLGLFF	TGTGCCAGCAGTTCCCAGGGCCTCGGACTGTTTTTT
-	-	TRBJ2-2	TRBV11-1	CASSGLSSMKGRTGELFF	TGTGCCAGCAGCGGGCTTTCGTCCATGAAGGGGAGGACCGGGGAGCTGTTTTTT
-	-	TRBJ1-1	TRBV5-1	CASRLSGRENTEAFF	TGCGCCAGCAGATTGAGCGGACGGGAGAACACTGAAGCTTTCTTT
TRBD1	-	TRBJ1-5	TRBV18	CASSPLGGTGAGNQPQHF	TGTGCCAGCTCACCACTGGGGGGGACAGGGGCGGGCAATCAGCCCCAGCATTTT
TRBD1	-	TRBJ1-5	TRBV11-2	CASSRTTGARGQPQHF	TGTGCCAGCAGCCGAACCACAGGGGCCCGGGGTCAGCCCCAGCATTTT
TRBD1	-	TRBJ2-3	TRBV5-1	CASSQAGTAGTDTQYF	TGCGCCAGCAGCCAGGCCGGGACAGCAGGCACAGATACGCAGTATTTT
TRBD2	few	TRBJ2-7	TRBV27	CASRPGAGTSYEQYF	TGTGCCAGCAGGCCTGGAGCGGGAACCTCCTACGAGCAGTACTTC
TRBD1	-	TRBJ1-2	TRBV6-5	CASSYSTGKDGYTF	TGTGCCAGCAGTTACTCGACAGGGAAGGACGGCTACACCTTC
-	-	TRBJ1-4	TRBV2	CASSEAANGGEKLFF	TGTGCCAGCAGTGAAGCAGCGAATGGGGGTGAAAAACTGTTTTTT
-	-	TRBJ1-3	TRBV18	CASSPRETLLSGNTIYF	TGTGCCAGCTCACCACGCGAGACTCTTCTCTCTGGAAACACCATATATTTT
-	-	TRBJ2-7	TRBV5-6	CASSWGGTLSYEQYF	TGTGCCAGCAGCTGGGGAGGGACACTTTCCTACGAGCAGTACTTC
-	-	TRBJ1-1	TRBV7-3	CASSSDVNTEAFF	TGTGCCAGCAGCTCCGACGTAAACACTGAAGCTTTCTTT
TRBD1	-	TRBJ1-5	TRBV7-2	CASSSRQGGNQPQHF	TGTGCCAGCAGCTCAAGACAGGGGGGGAATCAGCCCCAGCATTTT
TRBD1	-	TRBJ2-3	TRBV7-6	CASSSGTGGTDTQYF	TGTGCCAGCAGCTCCGGGACAGGGGGCACAGATACGCAGTATTTT
TRBD2	-	TRBJ2-7	TRBV28	CASRLLTSGSPPYEQYF	TGTGCCAGCAGACTACTGACTAGCGGGAGCCCCCCCTACGAGCAGTACTTC
-	-	TRBJ1-1	TRBV11-1	CASSLGLRDMNTEAFF	TGTGCCAGCAGCTTAGGGCTAAGGGACATGAACACTGAAGCTTTCTTT
-	-	TRBJ1-2	TRBV5-4	CASSPRDHGYTF	TGTGCCAGCAGCCCCAGGGACCATGGCTACACCTTC